What follows are 8 T cell receptor beta chains derived from one specimen sequenced in a study of blood T cell repertoires in COVID-19. TCRdb's table, derived via immunoSEQ multiplex PCR, lists solely in-frame clones and lacks some. Of 150,000 to 200,000 clones listed, about 80% are singletons. Material for sequencing was PBMCs or T cells enriched from blood (not recorded which). Every receptor here comes from a man aged 60 to 69 who had been exposed to COVID-19.

The chain recombines TRBV7-8 with TRBJ1-5; D unclear. This CDR3 is built from 14 residues. V lost 5 bases, J lost 3 bases, and 11 bases lay in between. CDR1 and CDR2 (germline): SGHVS, FQNEAQ. The CDR3 DNA reads TGTGCCAGCAGCCACCGGGGTAACAATCAGCCCCAGCATTTT. Protein sequence: CASSHRGNNQPQHF.

The gene calls are TRBV5-1 and TRBJ2-2; D might be TRBD1 (5 bases). The germline V and J ends were trimmed by 4 bases and 6 bases, with 10 bases remaining between them. From germline, CDR1 is SGHRS and CDR2 YFSETQ. The CDR3 sequence is 13 residues long. This chain's CDR3 is CASSDSIPGELFF. The CDR3 region has the DNA TGCGCCAGCAGCGACAGTATTCCCGGGGAGCTGTTTTTT. The variable domain in full, completed from reference TRBV5-1 and TRBJ2-2, reads KAGVTQTPRYLIKTRGQQVTLSCSPISGHRSVSWYQQTPGQGLQFLFEYFSETQRNKGNFPGRFSGRQFSNSRSEMNVSTLELGDSALYLCASSDSIPGELFFGEGSRLTVL.

V and J are TRBV30 and TRBJ2-7, with TRBD2 matching over 14 bases. Germline CDR1 and CDR2: GTSNPN and SVGIG (reference sequence). J gave up 3 bases and V 5 bases, and 6 bases lay outside the gene matches. The CDR3 length is 15 residues. The CDR3 is CAWAPGLAGVYEQYF. The CDR3 nucleotides are TGTGCCTGGGCGCCGGGACTAGCGGGAGTCTACGAGCAGTACTTC.

The chain combines TRBV28 with TRBJ1-3; 7 nucleotides match TRBD1. Germline CDR1 MDHEN, CDR2 SYDVKM. The ends lost 3 bases at V and 0 bases at J; junction bases unmatched: 8. The CDR3 spans 17 residues. CDR3 sequence: CASSLATGALSGNTIYF. The CDR3 DNA follows: TGTGCCAGCAGTTTGGCCACAGGGGCGCTCTCTGGAAACACCATATATTTT.

The J gene is TRBJ2-1, the V gene TRBV19; perhaps TRBD2 as D (6 bases). CDR1 is LNHDA, CDR2 SQIVND, per germline (reference sequence). The CDR3 extends over 15 amino acids. Trimming stripped 9 bases from V and 6 bases from J, with 21 bases between. The CDR3 loop reads CASSPRDLALNEQFF. For the CDR3, the DNA is TGTGCCAGCTCTCCGCGGGACCTGGCCCTCAATGAGCAGTTCTTC.

The CDR3 loop is CASSPGGGSTYNEQFF. Here the CDR3 DNA reads TGTGCCAGCAGCCCAGGCGGGGGGAGCACCTACAATGAGCAGTTCTTC. This chain uses TRBV7-3 with TRBJ2-1, with 8 bases aligning to TRBD2. With 5 bases clipped from V and 2 bases from J, the junction kept 8 bases outside the gene matches. CDR1 SGHTA and CDR2 FQGTGA come from the germline V gene. This CDR3 spans 16 amino acids.

The J gene is TRBJ2-1, the V gene TRBV5-6; weak D call: TRBD2 (6 bases). This CDR3 has 17 amino acids. Trimming shortened V by 2 bases and J by 5 bases, and 20 bases separated the two germline ends. CDR1 is SGHDT, CDR2 YYEEEE, per germline. CDR3 in amino acids: CASSFIPTSSPHNEQFF. In DNA form, the CDR3 reads TGTGCCAGCAGCTTTATCCCCACTAGCTCCCCCCACAATGAGCAGTTCTTC.

The chain recombines TRBV27 with TRBJ2-7, with 9 bases lining up with TRBD2. CDR1 MNHEY and CDR2 SMNVEV come from the germline V gene (reference sequence). The J segment lost 6 bases and the V segment lost 6 bases, leaving 12 bases of the junction unmatched. The CDR3 totals 15 residues. The CDR3 loop is CASSRRGGLWGEQYF. The CDR3 coding sequence is TGTGCCAGCAGCAGGCGGGGGGGTCTTTGGGGCGAGCAGTACTTC.